The table lists the clone carrying this TCR beta chain with many counts. Antigen specificity is unknown. One end of the junction fails to match germline, which may point to a read error. Germline lookup yields CDR1 MDHEN and CDR2 SYDVKM. The CDR3 is 15 amino acids. The sample is drawn from a study of early T cells in non-severe SARS-CoV-2 infection. At the level of the study: The sequenced material was bulk RNA from unsorted whole blood, and its chains were unpaired. Whole-study results and caveats: Database matching using VDJdb favored anti-spike CD8 responses, with private and CD4 specificities left missing.

Unique molecular identifiers were affixed to single, distinct cDNA molecules. From the 5' RACE reads, TCRdb called clonotypes with MiXCR, one entry per CDR3 protein. This table has some 71,000 distinct CDR3 sequences, about 9% appearing once. The chain couples TRBV28 to TRBJ2-2; possible D gene TRBD1, 6 bases. The sequences come from whole blood, collected at baseline. This clonotype was sampled from an adult who was a healthcare worker with PCR-confirmed SARS-CoV-2 infection or an uninfected control (not recorded which). This chain's CDR3 is CASSLTGMNAGELFF. CDR3 bases: TGTGCCAGCAGTTTGACAGGAATGAACGCCGGGGAGCTGTTTTTT.